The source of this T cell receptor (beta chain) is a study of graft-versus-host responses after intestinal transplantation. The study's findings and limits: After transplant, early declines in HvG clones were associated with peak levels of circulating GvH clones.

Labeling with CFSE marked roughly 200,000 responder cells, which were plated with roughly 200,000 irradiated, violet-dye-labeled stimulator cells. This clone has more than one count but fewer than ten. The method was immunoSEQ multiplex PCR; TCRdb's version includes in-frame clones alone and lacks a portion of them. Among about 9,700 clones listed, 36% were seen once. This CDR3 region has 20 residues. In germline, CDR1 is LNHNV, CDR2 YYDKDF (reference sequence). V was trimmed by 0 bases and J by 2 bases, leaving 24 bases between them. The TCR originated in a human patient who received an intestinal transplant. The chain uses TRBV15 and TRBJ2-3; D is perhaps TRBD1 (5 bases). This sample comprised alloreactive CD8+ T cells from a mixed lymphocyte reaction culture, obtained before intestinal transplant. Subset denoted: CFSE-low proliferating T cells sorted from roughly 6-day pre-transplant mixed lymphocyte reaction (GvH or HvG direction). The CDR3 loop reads CATSRDRLDQGALDTDTQYF. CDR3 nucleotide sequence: TGTGCCACCAGCAGAGATCGTTTGGACCAAGGGGCTCTGGACACAGATACGCAGTATTTT.